This TCR beta chain stems from a study of cytomegalovirus exposure and HLA in healthy donors. Findings and caveats of the study: Cytomegalovirus status was reportedly diagnosed by the classifier with high specificity and sensitivity.

The method was immunoSEQ multiplex PCR; TCRdb's version includes in-frame clones alone and lacks a portion of them. This table holds 68,000 or so clones, 96% found once. V lost 8 bases and J lost 5, with 19 bases in between. From germline, CDR1 is MNHEY and CDR2 SVGAGI. The CDR3 covers 14 residues. On this clone itself: What it binds is not known.

Sequencing was carried out using PBMCs. The V call is TRBV6-5, the J call TRBJ2-7, with D maybe TRBD1 (6 bases). The TCR was taken from a man aged 18 to 30 in good health and CMV-seronegative. CDR3 nucleotide sequence: TGTGCCAGCGGTCAGACAGGCCTTAAGGACGAGCAGTACTTC. This encodes CASGQTGLKDEQYF.